This section outlines one T cell receptor beta chain sequence together with its context. The record originates from a study of cytomegalovirus exposure and HLA in healthy donors. V was pared by 3 bases and J by 4 bases, with 10 bases of the junction left unmatched. CDR1 is SGHRS and CDR2 is YFSETQ in the germline V gene. CDR3 size: 16 residues. Primers included in the PCR were 60 Vbeta and 13 Jbeta primers. Clones were sequenced by immunoSEQ multiplex PCR, and TCRdb holds only the in-frame ones, with some missing. The profile shows hundreds of thousands of clones, around 78% of them singletons. Sequenced material: PBMCs. The chain couples TRBV5-1 to TRBJ2-5, with TRBD2 matching over 9 bases. This TCR came from a boy aged 5-17 years in good health and CMV-seronegative. The chain's CDR3 is CASSSIAGATRETQYF. The CDR3 region has the DNA TGCGCCAGCAGCTCCATAGCGGGAGCCACCCGAGAGACCCAGTACTTC.